This T cell receptor beta chain was sequenced during a study of blood T cells in healthy people across ages. This clonotype has only a few counts. The CDR3 extends over 13 amino acids. Germline values: CDR1 SEHNR, CDR2 FQNEAQ (reference sequence). Trimming shortened V by 0 bases and J by 11 bases, and 10 bases separated the two germline ends. For the second PCR, which ran for about 6 to 11 cycles, a sample-barcoded 5' primer and a J-beta primer mix were used. The authors tagged each cDNA molecule using a template-switch adaptor with 12 random nucleotides. TCRdb re-derived calls from the 5' RACE reads in MiXCR, one entry per CDR3 protein. The data contain about 570,000 distinct CDR3 sequences, about 26% of them singletons. The data also belong to a second study, concerning T cells of mothers and their children. That report adds: Per mother, over 8.5 million TCR beta CDR3 reads were obtained; per child, about 3 million.

The V gene is TRBV7-9, the J gene TRBJ1-4; no reliable D call. Sequencing was carried out using blood. The TCR was taken from a boy between 2 and 10 years old in good health. The CDR3: CASSLAVTDKLFF. In DNA form, the CDR3 reads TGTGCCAGCAGCTTAGCGGTAACAGATAAACTGTTTTTT.